This T cell receptor (beta chain) came from a study of cytomegalovirus exposure and HLA in healthy donors. The study, taken as a whole, reports: Fewer N-insertions than the approximately 700-donor mean were reportedly shown by an Asian-associated ancestry cluster in a later analysis. Equally common other TCR beta chains were less clonally expanded than HLA-associated ones, a later analysis found. Presence/absence analyses assumed roughly uniform sequencing depth across donors.

Germline values: CDR1 MNHEY, CDR2 SMNVEV (reference sequence). The CDR3 is made up of 14 amino acids. Trimming removed 2 bases from V and 7 bases from J; junction bases left unmatched: 2. The primer mix had 60 Vbeta and 13 Jbeta primers. TCRdb's copy holds only in-frame clones and misses some; the assay was immunoSEQ multiplex PCR. The top ten hold 5.5% to 7% of the sample, which has 130,000 or so clones, about 74% seen once. Note on this clone: Antigen: not known.

The origin of this receptor is a man in his forties in good health and CMV-seropositive. The sample was PBMCs. V and J are TRBV27 and TRBJ2-1; 10 bases are shared with TRBD2. CDR3 loop: CASSLLAGENEQFF. CDR3 in DNA: TGTGCCAGCAGTTTACTAGCGGGAGAGAATGAGCAGTTCTTC.